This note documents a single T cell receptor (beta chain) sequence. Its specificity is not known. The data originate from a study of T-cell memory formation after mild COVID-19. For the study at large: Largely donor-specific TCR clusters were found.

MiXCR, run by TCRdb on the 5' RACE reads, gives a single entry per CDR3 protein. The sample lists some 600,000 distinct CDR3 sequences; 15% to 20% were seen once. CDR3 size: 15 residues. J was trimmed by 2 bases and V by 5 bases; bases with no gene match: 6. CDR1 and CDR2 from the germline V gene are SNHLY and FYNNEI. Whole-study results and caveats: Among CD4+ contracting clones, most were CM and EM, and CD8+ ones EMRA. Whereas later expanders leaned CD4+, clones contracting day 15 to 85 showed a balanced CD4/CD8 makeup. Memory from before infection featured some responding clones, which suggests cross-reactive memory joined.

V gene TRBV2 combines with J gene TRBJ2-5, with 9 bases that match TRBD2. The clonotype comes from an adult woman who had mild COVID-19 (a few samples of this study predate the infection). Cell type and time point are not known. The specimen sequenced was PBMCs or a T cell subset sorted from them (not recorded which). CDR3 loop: CASSSSGNPQETQYF. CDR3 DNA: TGTGCCAGCAGTTCTAGCGGGAACCCTCAAGAGACCCAGTACTTC.